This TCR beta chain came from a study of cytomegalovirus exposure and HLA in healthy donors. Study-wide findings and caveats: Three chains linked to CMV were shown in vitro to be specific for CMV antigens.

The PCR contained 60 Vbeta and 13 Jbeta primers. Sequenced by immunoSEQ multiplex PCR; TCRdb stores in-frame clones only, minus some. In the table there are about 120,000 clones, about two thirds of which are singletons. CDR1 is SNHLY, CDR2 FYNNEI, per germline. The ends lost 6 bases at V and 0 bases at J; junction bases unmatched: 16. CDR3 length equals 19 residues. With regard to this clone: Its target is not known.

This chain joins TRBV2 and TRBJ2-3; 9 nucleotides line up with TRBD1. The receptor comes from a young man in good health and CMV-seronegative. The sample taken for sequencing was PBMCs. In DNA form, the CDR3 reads TGTGCCAGCAGGAGGGACAGGGAGGGCCCCGTGGTTAGCACAGATACGCAGTATTTT. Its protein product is CASRRDREGPVVSTDTQYF.